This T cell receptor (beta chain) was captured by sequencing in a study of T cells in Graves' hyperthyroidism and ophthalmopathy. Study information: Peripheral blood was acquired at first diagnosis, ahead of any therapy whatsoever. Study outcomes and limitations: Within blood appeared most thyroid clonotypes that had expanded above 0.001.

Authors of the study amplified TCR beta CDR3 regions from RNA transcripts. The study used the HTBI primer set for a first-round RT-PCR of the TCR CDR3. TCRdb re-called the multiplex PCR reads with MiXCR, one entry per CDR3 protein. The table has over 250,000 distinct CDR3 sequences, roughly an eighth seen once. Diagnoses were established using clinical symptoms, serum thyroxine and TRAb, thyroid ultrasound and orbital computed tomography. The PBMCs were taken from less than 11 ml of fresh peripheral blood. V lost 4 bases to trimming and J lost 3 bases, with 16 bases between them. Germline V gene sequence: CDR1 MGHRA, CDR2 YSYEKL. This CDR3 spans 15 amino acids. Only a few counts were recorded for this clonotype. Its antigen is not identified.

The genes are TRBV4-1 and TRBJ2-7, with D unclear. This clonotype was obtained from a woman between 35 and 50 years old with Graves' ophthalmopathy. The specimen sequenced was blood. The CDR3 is CASSPREFVVYEQYF. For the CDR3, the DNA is TGCGCCAGCAGCCCAAGGGAATTTGTGGTCTACGAGCAGTACTTC.